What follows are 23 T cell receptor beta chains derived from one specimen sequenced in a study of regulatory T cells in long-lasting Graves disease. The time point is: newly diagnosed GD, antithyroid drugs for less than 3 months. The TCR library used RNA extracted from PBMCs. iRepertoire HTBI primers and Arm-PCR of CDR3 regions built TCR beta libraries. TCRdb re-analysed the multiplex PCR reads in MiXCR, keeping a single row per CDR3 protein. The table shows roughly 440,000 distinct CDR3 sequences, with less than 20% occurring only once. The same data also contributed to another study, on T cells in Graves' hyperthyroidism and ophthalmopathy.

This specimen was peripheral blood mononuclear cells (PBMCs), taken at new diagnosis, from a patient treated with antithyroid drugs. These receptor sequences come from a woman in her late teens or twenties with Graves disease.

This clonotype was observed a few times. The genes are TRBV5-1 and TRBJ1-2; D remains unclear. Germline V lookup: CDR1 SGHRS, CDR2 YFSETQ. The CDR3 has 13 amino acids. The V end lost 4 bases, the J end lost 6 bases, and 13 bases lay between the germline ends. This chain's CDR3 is CASSPLSLDGYTF. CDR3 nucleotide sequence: TGCGCCAGCAGCCCCCTTAGTCTAGATGGCTACACCTTC.

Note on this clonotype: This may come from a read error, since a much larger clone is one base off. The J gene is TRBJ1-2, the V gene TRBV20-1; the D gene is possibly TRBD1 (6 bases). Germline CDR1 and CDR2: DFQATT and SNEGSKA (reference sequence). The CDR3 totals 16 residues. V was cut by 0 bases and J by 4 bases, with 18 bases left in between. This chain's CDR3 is CSAREFRFGGSYGYTF. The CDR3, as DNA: TGCAGTGCTAGAGAATTTAGGTTCGGGGGCTCCTATGGCTACACCTTC.

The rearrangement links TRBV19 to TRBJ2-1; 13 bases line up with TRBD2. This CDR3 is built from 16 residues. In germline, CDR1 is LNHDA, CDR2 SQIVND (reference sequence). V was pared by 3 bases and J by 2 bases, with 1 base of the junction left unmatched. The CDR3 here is CASSMGLAGTYNEQFF. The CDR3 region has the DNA TGTGCCAGTAGTATGGGACTAGCGGGAACCTACAATGAGCAGTTCTTC.

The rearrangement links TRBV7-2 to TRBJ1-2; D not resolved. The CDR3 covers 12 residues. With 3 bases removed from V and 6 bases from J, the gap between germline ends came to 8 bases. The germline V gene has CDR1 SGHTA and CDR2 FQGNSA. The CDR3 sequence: CASSFVSHGYTF. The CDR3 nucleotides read TGTGCCAGCAGCTTCGTCTCCCATGGCTACACCTTC. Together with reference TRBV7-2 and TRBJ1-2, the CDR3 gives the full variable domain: GAGVSQSPSNKVTEKGKDVELRCDPISGHTALYWYRQSLGQGLEFLIYFQGNSAPDKSGLPSDRFSAERTGGSVSTLTIQRTQQEDSAVYLCASSFVSHGYTFGSGTRLTVV.

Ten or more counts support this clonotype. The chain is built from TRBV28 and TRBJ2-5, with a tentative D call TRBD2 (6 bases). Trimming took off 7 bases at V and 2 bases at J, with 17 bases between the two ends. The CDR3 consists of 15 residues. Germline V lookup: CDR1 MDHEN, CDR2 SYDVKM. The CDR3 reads CASTPPGVGQETQYF. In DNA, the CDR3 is TGTGCCAGCACCCCCCCGGGAGTGGGGCAAGAGACCCAGTACTTC.

CDR3 coding DNA: TGTGCCAGCAGCTTACCCCGGGACAGCCCCTACGAGCAGTACTTC. This encodes CASSLPRDSPYEQYF. The chain has TRBV5-6 and TRBJ2-7, with 7 bases fitting TRBD1. V dropped 2 bases and J dropped 2; count of bases not matched to a gene: 7. The germline CDR1 and CDR2 sequences are SGHDT and YYEEEE. The CDR3 loop spans 15 amino acids.

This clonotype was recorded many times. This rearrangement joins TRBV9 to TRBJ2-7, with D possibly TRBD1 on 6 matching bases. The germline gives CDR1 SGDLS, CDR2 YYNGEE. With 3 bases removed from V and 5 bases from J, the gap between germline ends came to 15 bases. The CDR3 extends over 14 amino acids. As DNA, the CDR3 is TGTGCCAGCAGCGGACAGGTGTCTCTGGACGAGCAGTACTTC. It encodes CASSGQVSLDEQYF.

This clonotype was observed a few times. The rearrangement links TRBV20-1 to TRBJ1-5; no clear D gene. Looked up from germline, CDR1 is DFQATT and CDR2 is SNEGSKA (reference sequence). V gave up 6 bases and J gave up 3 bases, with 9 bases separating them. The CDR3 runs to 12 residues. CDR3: CSAEKFNQPQHF. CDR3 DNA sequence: TGCAGTGCCGAGAAGTTCAATCAGCCCCAGCATTTT.

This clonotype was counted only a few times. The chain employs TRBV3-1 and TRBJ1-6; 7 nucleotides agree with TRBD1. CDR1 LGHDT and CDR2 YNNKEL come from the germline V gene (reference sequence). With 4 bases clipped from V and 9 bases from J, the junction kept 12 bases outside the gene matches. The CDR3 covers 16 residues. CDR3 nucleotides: TGTGCCAGCAGCCGTGAAAATACAGGGGTTTCTTCACCCCTCCACTTT. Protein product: CASSRENTGVSSPLHF.

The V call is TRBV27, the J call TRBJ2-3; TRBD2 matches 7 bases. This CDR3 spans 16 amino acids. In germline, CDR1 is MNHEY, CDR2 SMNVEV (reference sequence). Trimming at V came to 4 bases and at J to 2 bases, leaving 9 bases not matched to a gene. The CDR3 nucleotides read TGTGCCAGCAGTTGGGAGGGAGGCCCCCCCACAGATACGCAGTATTTT. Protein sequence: CASSWEGGPPTDTQYF.

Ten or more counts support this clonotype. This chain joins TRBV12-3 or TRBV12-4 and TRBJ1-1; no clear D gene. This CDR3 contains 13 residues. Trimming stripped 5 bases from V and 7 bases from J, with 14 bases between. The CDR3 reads CASSPRGLGEAFF. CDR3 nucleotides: TGTGCCAGCAGTCCCCGTGGGTTGGGTGAAGCTTTCTTT.

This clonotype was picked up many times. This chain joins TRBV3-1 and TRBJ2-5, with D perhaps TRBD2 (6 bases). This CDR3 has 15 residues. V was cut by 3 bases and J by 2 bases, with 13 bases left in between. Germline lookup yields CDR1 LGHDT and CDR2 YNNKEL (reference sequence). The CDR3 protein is CASSHSLARQETQYF. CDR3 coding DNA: TGTGCCAGCAGCCACTCACTAGCTCGGCAAGAGACCCAGTACTTC.

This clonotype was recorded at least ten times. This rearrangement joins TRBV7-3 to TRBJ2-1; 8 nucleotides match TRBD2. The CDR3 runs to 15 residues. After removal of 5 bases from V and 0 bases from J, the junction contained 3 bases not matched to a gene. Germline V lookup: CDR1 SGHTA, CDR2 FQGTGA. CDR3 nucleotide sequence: TGTGCCAGCAGCATAAGCGGGAGCTCCTACAATGAGCAGTTCTTC. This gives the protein CASSISGSSYNEQFF.

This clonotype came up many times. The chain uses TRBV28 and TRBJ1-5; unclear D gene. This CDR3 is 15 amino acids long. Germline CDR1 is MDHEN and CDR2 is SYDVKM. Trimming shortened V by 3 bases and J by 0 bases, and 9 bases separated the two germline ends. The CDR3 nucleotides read TGTGCCAGCAGTTTCGGCAGCGATAGCAATCAGCCCCAGCATTTT. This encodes CASSFGSDSNQPQHF.

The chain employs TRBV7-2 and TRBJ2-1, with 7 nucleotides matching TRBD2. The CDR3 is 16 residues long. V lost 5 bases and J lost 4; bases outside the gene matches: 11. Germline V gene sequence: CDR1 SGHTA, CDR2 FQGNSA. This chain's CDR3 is CASSETSPSPYNEQFF. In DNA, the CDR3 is TGTGCCAGCAGCGAGACTAGCCCGAGTCCTTACAATGAGCAGTTCTTC.

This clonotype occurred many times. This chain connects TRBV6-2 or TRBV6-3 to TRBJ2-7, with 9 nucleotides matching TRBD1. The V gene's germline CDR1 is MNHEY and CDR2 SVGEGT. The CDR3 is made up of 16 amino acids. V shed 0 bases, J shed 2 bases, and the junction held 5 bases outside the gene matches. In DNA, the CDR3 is TGTGCCAGCAGTTACTCCTTTCGACAGGGGGCCTACGAGCAGTACTTC. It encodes CASSYSFRQGAYEQYF.

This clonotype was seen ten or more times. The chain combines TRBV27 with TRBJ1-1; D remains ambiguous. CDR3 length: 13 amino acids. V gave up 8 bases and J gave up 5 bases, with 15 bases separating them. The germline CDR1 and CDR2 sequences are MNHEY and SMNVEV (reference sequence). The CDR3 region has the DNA TGTGCCAGCGCGGTGTATGTCAATACTGAAGCTTTCTTT. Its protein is CASAVYVNTEAFF.

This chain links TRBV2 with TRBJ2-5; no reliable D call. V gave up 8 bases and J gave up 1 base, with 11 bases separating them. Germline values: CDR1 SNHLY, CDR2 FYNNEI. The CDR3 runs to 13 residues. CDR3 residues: CASRPSAQETQYF. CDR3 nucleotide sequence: TGTGCCAGCCGTCCCAGCGCCCAAGAGACCCAGTACTTC. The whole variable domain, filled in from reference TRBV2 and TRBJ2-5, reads EPEVTQTPSHQVTQMGQEVILRCVPISNHLYFYWYRQILGQKVEFLVSFYNNEISEKSEIFDDQFSVERPDGSNFTLKIRSTKLEDSAMYFCASRPSAQETQYFGPGTRLLVL.

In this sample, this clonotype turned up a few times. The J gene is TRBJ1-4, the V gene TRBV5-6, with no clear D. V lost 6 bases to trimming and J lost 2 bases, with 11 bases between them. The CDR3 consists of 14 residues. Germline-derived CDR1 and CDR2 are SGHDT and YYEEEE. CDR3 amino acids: CASMLGGTNEKLFF. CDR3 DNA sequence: TGTGCCAGCATGTTGGGTGGCACTAATGAAAAACTGTTTTTT.

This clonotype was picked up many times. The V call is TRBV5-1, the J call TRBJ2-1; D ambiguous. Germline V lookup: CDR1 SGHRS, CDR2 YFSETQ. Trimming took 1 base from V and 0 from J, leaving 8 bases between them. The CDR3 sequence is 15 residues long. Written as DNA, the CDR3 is TGCGCCAGCAGCTTGACGAGGAGCTCCTACAATGAGCAGTTCTTC. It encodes CASSLTRSSYNEQFF.

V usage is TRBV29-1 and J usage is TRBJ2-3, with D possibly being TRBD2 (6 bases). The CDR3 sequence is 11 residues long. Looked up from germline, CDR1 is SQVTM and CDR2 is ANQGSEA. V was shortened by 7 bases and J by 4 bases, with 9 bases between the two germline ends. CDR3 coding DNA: TGCAGCGCCAGACTAGCAGATACGCAGTATTTT. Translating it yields CSARLADTQYF.

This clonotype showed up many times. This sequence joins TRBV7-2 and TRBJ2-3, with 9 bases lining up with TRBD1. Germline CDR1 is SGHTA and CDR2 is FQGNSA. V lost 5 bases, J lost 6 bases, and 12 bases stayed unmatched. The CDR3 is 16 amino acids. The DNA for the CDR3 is TGTGCCAGCAGCGTCCTACAGGGGGCTGTACAGGATACGCAGTATTTT. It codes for CASSVLQGAVQDTQYF.

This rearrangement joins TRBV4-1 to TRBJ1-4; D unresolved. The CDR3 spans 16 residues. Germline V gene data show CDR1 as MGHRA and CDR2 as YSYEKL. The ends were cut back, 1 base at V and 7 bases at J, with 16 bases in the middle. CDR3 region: CASSQAGALLGEKLFF. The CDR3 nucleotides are TGCGCCAGCAGCCAAGCTGGCGCCTTGCTGGGTGAAAAACTGTTTTTT.